This T cell receptor (beta chain) was documented in a study of shared clonotypes between healthy human individuals. Germline loops: CDR1 GTSNPN, CDR2 SVGIG (reference sequence). The V segment lost 4 bases and the J segment 4 bases; nucleotides outside the gene matches: 5. The CDR3 is 14 amino acids. Remarks on this clone: Its antigen is unidentified.

Clones were sequenced by immunoSEQ multiplex PCR, and TCRdb holds only the in-frame ones, with some missing. Of around 440,000 clones in the sample, around 77% were seen once. The donor population consisted of healthy HIV-negative adults with no recent acute infections or vaccinations. Study results and caveats: Clonotype sharing across donors was expected to vary with sequencing depth.

This receptor was taken from a woman aged 40 to 50 in good health. Some clones in this sample may be carry-over from other donors' samples. The gene calls are TRBV30 and TRBJ2-2; the match to TRBD1 covers 8 bases. The sequenced sample consisted of PBMCs. The CDR3 DNA sequence: TGTGCCTGGACCCACAGGGGGATCACCGGGGAGCTGTTTTTT. This gives the protein CAWTHRGITGELFF.